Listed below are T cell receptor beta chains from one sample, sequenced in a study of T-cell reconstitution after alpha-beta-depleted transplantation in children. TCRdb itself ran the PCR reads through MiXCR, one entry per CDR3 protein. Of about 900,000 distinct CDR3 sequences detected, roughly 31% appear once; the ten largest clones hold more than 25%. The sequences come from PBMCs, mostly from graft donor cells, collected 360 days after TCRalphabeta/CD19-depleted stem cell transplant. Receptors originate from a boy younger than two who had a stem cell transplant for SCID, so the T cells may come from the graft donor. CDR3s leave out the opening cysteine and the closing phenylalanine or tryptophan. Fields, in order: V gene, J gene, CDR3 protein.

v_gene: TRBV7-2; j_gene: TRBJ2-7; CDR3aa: ASSLVGFSLGSYEQY
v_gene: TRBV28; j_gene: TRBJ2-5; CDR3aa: ASSFVQIGAPETQY
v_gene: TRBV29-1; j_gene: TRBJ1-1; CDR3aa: SVDEQGAEAF
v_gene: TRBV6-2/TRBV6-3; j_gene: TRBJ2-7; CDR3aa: ASTQTGGGEQY
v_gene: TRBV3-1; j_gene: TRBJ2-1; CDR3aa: ASSPGRFSYNEQF
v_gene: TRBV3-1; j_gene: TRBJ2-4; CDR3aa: ASSRSGGGSKNIQY
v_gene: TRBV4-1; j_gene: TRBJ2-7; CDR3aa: ASSLDGGSYEQY
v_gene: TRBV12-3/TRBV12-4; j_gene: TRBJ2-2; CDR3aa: ASSLPDTTGELF
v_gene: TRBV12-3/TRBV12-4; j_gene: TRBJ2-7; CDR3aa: ASSLTNPRAYEQY
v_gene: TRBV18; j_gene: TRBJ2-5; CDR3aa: ASSPWVEETQY
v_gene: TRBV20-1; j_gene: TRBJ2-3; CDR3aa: SAAGWGTDTQY
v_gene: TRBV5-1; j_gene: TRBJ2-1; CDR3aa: ASSLGLALHNEQF
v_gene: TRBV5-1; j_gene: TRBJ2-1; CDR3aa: ASSRDSPYNEQF
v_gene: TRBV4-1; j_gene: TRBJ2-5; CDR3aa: ASSLGPTTKETQY
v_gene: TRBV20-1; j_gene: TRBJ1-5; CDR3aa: SARDRFGASNQPQH
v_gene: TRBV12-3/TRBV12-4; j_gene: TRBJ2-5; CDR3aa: ASSFRGGDLETQY
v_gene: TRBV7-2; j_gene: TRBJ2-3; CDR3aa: ASSLFPPPTDTQY
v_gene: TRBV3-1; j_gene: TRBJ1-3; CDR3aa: ASSQGVPGNTIY
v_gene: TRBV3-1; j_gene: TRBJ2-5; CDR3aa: ASSQRAWGETQY
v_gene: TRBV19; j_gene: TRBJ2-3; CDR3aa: ASRGTRRATDTQY
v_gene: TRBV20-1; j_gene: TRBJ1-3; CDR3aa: SASLLTGGSGNTIY
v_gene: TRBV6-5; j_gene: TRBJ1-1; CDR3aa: ASSYGTGAANTEAF
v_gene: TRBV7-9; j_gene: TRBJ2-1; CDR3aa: ASSLATWSARNEQF
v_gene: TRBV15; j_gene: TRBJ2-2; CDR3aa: ATLARELF
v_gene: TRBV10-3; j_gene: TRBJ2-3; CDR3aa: AISELVIADTQY